The table lists the clone carrying this T cell receptor (beta chain) with many counts. Its antigen is currently unknown. Sample-barcoded 5' priming and a J-beta primer mix drove a second PCR of roughly 7 to 11 cycles. A single record per CDR3 protein comes from TCRdb applying MiXCR to the 5' RACE reads. The table lists some 1.4 million distinct CDR3 sequences, around two fifths of them singletons. The authors drew around 11 milliliters of peripheral blood from each donor. Germline V lookup: CDR1 MGHRA, CDR2 YSYEKL. The CDR3 loop spans 14 amino acids. Deletions cut 3 bases from V and 1 base from J, with 9 bases between. This record comes from a study of blood T cells in healthy people across ages. Study-wide findings and caveats: It was the long-lived donors that had more naive CD4+ cells and higher diversity than aged donors.

This sequence originates from a woman aged 18-29 years in good health. The chain has TRBV4-1 and TRBJ1-2, with a weak D call TRBD1 (5 bases). The source material was blood. CDR3 coding DNA: TGCGCCAGCAGCCATGGGGCGGTTAACTATGGCTACACCTTC. Protein: CASSHGAVNYGYTF.